Listed below are T cell receptor beta chains from one sample, sequenced in a study of beta chain features in type 1 diabetes. Profiling relied on immunoSEQ multiplex PCR, and the TCRdb table lists in-frame clones only, not all of them. The table has more than 95,000 clones, 15% to 20% seen once. Material: central memory CD4+ T cells from blood. These receptors originate from a man between 18 and 35 years old with type 1 diabetes. The CDR3 runs from the conserved cysteine through the conserved F or W. A D gene is named only where the DNA matches it firmly. Size is stated for part of the rows, as once, few or many counts, or as a class when the clone is expanded.

abundance	v_gene	d_gene	j_gene	CDR3aa	CDR3nt
.	TRBV10-3	.	TRBJ1-5	CAIRQGRGNQPQHF	TGTGCCATCAGACAGGGAAGGGGCAATCAGCCCCAGCATTTT
few	TRBV30	.	TRBJ2-3	CAWRTTTQYF	TGTGCCTGGAGGACTACCACGCAGTATTTT
few	TRBV30	.	TRBJ1-5	CAWNQAVSNQPQHF	TGTGCCTGGAATCAAGCAGTCAGCAATCAGCCCCAGCATTTT
few	TRBV29-1	.	TRBJ1-4	CSFSGGAGEKLFF	TGCAGCTTTAGCGGGGGGGCCGGTGAAAAACTGTTTTTT
few	TRBV29-1	TRBD2	TRBJ2-5	CSVVWASGVQETQYF	TGCAGCGTTGTTTGGGCTAGCGGGGTACAAGAGACCCAGTACTTC
few	TRBV30	TRBD1	TRBJ2-3	CASQGVTDTQYF	TGTGCCTCCCAGGGGGTCACAGATACGCAGTATTTT
.	TRBV5-1	TRBD2	TRBJ2-5	CASSLGAGVKETQYF	TGCGCCAGCAGCTTGGGAGCGGGAGTAAAAGAGACCCAGTACTTC
.	TRBV11-3	.	TRBJ1-2	CASSLGIGYPSF	TGTGCCAGCAGCTTAGGAATAGGCTACCCGTCCTTC
few	TRBV5-1	TRBD2	TRBJ2-3	CASSAGLAGVDTQYF	TGCGCCAGCAGCGCTGGACTAGCGGGAGTAGATACGCAGTATTTT
many	TRBV30	.	TRBJ1-5	CAWSGGGGSNQPQHF	TGTGCCTGGAGTGGAGGTGGGGGTAGCAATCAGCCCCAGCATTTT
.	TRBV5-1	TRBD1	TRBJ1-1	CASSFYGPGQGITEAFF	TGCGCCAGCAGCTTTTATGGTCCGGGACAGGGCATCACTGAAGCTTTCTTT
many	TRBV5-4	.	TRBJ1-2	CASSLPGRRGEGYTF	TGTGCCAGCAGCCTCCCGGGGAGGAGGGGCGAAGGCTACACCTTC
.	TRBV15	.	TRBJ1-2	CATSIGNLNGYTF	TGTGCCACCTCTATCGGTAATCTGAATGGCTACACCTTC
.	TRBV5-1	TRBD1	TRBJ2-3	CASSSDRQGDTDTQYF	TGCGCCAGCAGCTCGGATAGACAGGGAGATACAGATACGCAGTATTTT
few	TRBV25-1	TRBD2	TRBJ2-4	CASELAGERGIQYF	TGTGCCAGCGAATTAGCGGGAGAGAGGGGCATTCAGTACTTC
few	TRBV9	.	TRBJ1-1	CASSVLTEEAFF	TGTGCCAGCAGCGTACTTACCGAGGAAGCTTTCTTT
many	TRBV28	.	TRBJ2-7	CASSPLTYEQYF	TGTGCCAGCAGTCCATTAACCTACGAGCAGTACTTC
.	TRBV18	TRBD1	TRBJ2-7	CASSLTTGGYEQYF	TGTGCCAGCTCACTGACGACAGGGGGCTACGAGCAGTACTTC
.	TRBV19	.	TRBJ1-1	CASSRRGASVGNTEAFF	TGTGCCAGTAGTCGACGGGGGGCAAGTGTTGGAAACACTGAAGCTTTCTTT
few	TRBV30	TRBD1	TRBJ1-2	CALIGTEHYGYTF	TGTGCCTTGATCGGGACAGAACACTATGGCTACACCTTC
.	TRBV27	TRBD1	TRBJ2-7	CATGSLGTASYEQYF	TGTGCCACCGGAAGCCTGGGGACAGCGTCCTACGAGCAGTACTTC
.	TRBV2	.	TRBJ2-4	CASSGFGKNIQYF	TGTGCCAGCAGTGGGTTTGGCAAAAACATTCAGTACTTC
.	TRBV30	.	TRBJ1-3	CAWSVWGDPSGNTIYF	TGTGCCTGGAGTGTTTGGGGTGACCCCTCTGGAAACACCATATATTTT
.	TRBV6-6	TRBD1	TRBJ1-3	CASSMTGGNTIYF	TGTGCCAGCAGTATGACAGGGGGAAACACCATATATTTT
.	TRBV7-3	.	TRBJ2-6	CASSPVTAGANVLTF	TGTGCCAGCAGCCCTGTGACAGCCGGGGCCAACGTCCTGACTTTC
many	TRBV7-9	.	TRBJ2-1	CASSGGGSSYNEQFF	TGTGCCAGCAGTGGGGGCGGCAGCTCCTACAATGAGCAGTTCTTC
few	TRBV4-2	.	TRBJ2-1	CASSQERALKTYNEQFF	TGTGCCAGCAGCCAAGAAAGAGCGCTGAAGACCTACAATGAGCAGTTCTTC
once	TRBV28	.	TRBJ1-2	CASRGQSPPPWGYTF	TGTGCCAGCAGGGGGCAATCACCACCCCCTTGGGGCTACACCTTC
few	TRBV4-2	.	TRBJ2-1	CASSLDGYNEQFF	TGTGCCAGCAGCCTGGACGGGTACAATGAGCAGTTCTTC
.	TRBV28	.	TRBJ1-5	CASSRAGTNQPQHF	TGTGCCAGCAGCCGCGCGGGGACCAATCAGCCCCAGCATTTT
.	TRBV2	.	TRBJ2-1	CASSLTVSSYNEQFF	TGTGCCAGCAGTCTGACTGTTAGCTCCTACAATGAGCAGTTCTTC
.	TRBV7-6	.	TRBJ1-4	CASSSNSGGNEKLFF	TGTGCCAGCAGCTCGAACTCGGGGGGGAATGAAAAACTGTTTTTT
.	TRBV7-9	.	TRBJ1-2	CASSPPSDSSYGYTF	TGTGCCAGCAGCCCACCATCGGACAGTAGCTATGGCTACACCTTC
.	TRBV30	.	TRBJ1-3	CAWSLRGRMAGNTIYF	TGTGCCTGGAGTTTACGAGGGAGAATGGCTGGAAACACCATATATTTT
few	TRBV29-1	.	TRBJ1-1	CSVEGTLRAEAFF	TGCAGCGTTGAAGGGACTTTAAGAGCTGAAGCTTTCTTT
few	TRBV7-9	.	TRBJ2-6	CASSLGASTGANVLTF	TGTGCCAGCAGCTTAGGTGCATCTACGGGGGCCAACGTCCTGACTTTC
few	TRBV7-9	.	TRBJ2-3	CASRGHESGPTQYF	TGTGCCAGCCGAGGACACGAGAGCGGCCCGACGCAGTATTTT
few	TRBV7-2	.	TRBJ2-5	CASSSWGETQYF	TGTGCCAGCAGCTCATGGGGAGAGACCCAGTACTTC
few	TRBV30	.	TRBJ2-7	CAWSLGRTRARAGPTSYEQYF	TGTGCCTGGAGCCTAGGACGGACAAGGGCCCGCGCGGGTCCTACATCCTACGAGCAGTACTTC
.	TRBV13	.	TRBJ1-5	CASSSRPGGQPQHF	TGTGCCAGCAGCTCCCGACCGGGAGGTCAGCCCCAGCATTTT
few	TRBV6-4	.	TRBJ2-1	CASSEELGSYNEQFF	TGTGCCAGCAGTGAAGAGCTCGGCTCCTACAATGAGCAGTTCTTC
few	TRBV7-9	.	TRBJ1-1	CASSPKAADTEAFF	TGTGCCAGCAGCCCTAAAGCGGCAGACACTGAAGCTTTCTTT
.	TRBV7-9	TRBD1	TRBJ2-1	CAPGTGLYNEQFF	TGTGCCCCTGGGACAGGGCTTTACAATGAGCAGTTCTTC
.	TRBV7-9	.	TRBJ2-5	CASSPPEGRETQYF	TGTGCCAGCAGCCCCCCCGAGGGCCGGGAGACCCAGTACTTC
many	TRBV2	TRBD2	TRBJ2-3	CASSDGREGRDTQYF	TGTGCCAGCAGTGATGGGCGGGAGGGCCGAGATACGCAGTATTTT
few	TRBV30	.	TRBJ2-1	CAWSLKGGSNEQFF	TGTGCCTGGAGTCTAAAGGGGGGGAGCAATGAGCAGTTCTTC
few	TRBV9	.	TRBJ2-3	CASSPHRDTDTQYF	TGTGCCAGCAGCCCTCACCGGGACACAGATACGCAGTATTTT
.	TRBV7-2	.	TRBJ2-7	CASSPGQPSYEQYF	TGTGCCAGCAGCCCCGGACAGCCCTCCTACGAGCAGTACTTC
few	TRBV18	.	TRBJ2-3	CASSLYRARESDTQYF	TGTGCCAGCTCACTGTACCGGGCTAGGGAGTCCGATACGCAGTATTTT
.	TRBV5-1	.	TRBJ1-1	CASSSELNTEAFF	TGCGCCAGCAGCTCAGAGTTGAACACTGAAGCTTTCTTT
few	TRBV11-2	.	TRBJ2-7	CASSLVVGVSEQYF	TGTGCCAGCAGCTTAGTTGTTGGGGTGTCCGAGCAGTACTTC
few	TRBV11-2	TRBD1	TRBJ2-3	CASSLTGTGADTQYF	TGTGCCAGCAGCTTGACCGGGACAGGGGCAGATACGCAGTATTTT
many	TRBV9	.	TRBJ2-5	CASSVAGETQYF	TGTGCCAGCAGCGTAGCGGGAGAGACCCAGTACTTC
.	TRBV14	TRBD2	TRBJ2-2	CASSLSGAGELFF	TGTGCCAGCAGCCTGAGCGGGGCCGGGGAGCTGTTTTTT
few	TRBV28	.	TRBJ2-3	CASSGGGTDTQYF	TGTGCCAGCAGTGGTGGAGGGACAGATACGCAGTATTTT